This T cell receptor beta chain was found in a study of T-cell memory formation after mild COVID-19. Whole-study context: The two donors had largely donor-specific TCR clusters.

With constant-segment primers, 5'RACE yielded cDNA libraries of TCR alpha and TCR beta that carried sample barcodes and UMIs. TCRdb fed the 5' RACE reads into MiXCR, producing one record per CDR3 protein. In the table there are 560,000 or so distinct CDR3 sequences, around 15% of which are singletons. Worth noting for this clonotype: As yet, its antigen is unknown. The junction departs from the called germline gene at one end, perhaps through a read error.

Points from the study as a whole: Detection of some responders pre-infection suggested pre-existing cross-reactive memory T cells participated. Contracting clones from day 15 to 85 showed balanced CD4/CD8; later expanders favored CD4+.

Sequenced input: PBMCs or a T cell subset sorted from them (not recorded which). The source is an adult woman who had mild COVID-19 (a few samples of this study predate the infection). Cell type and time point are not known.

As DNA, the CDR3 is TGTGCCAGCGGGGAGACAGGGTATCTCTTC. Residues: CASGETGYLF. The chain uses TRBV7-9 and TRBJ2-7; TRBD1 aligns across 7 bases. The CDR3 has 10 amino acids. From germline, CDR1 is SEHNR and CDR2 FQNEAQ (reference sequence). The variable domain in full, with the rest retrieved from reference TRBV7-9 and TRBJ2-7, is DTGVSQNPRHKITKRGQNVTFRCDPISEHNRLYWYRQTLGQGPEFLTYFQNEAQLEKSRLLSDRFSAERPKGSFSTLEIQRTEQGDSAMYLCASGETGYLFGPGTRLTVT.